This T cell receptor (beta chain) was sequenced in a study of PD-1 blockade in mismatch repair-deficient tumors. Trimming stripped 6 bases from V and 0 bases from J, with 13 bases between. CDR1 is ENHRY and CDR2 is SYGVKD in the germline V gene. CDR3 length equals 15 residues. Data came from immunoSEQ multiplex PCR; TCRdb stores just in-frame clones and leaves some out. The top ten clones hold 0.9% to 1.2% of a sample with some 40,000 clones, roughly 84% of them seen once. Sequencing was performed on PBMCs, taken about 40 weeks after starting pembrolizumab. This chain connects TRBV10-3 to TRBJ2-3; possibly TRBD2 for D (6 bases). The receptor's source is an adult with mismatch repair-deficient cancer. The DNA for the CDR3 is TGTGCCATCAGCCCCCTAGCGATCAGCACAGATACGCAGTATTTT. This translates into CAISPLAISTDTQYF.